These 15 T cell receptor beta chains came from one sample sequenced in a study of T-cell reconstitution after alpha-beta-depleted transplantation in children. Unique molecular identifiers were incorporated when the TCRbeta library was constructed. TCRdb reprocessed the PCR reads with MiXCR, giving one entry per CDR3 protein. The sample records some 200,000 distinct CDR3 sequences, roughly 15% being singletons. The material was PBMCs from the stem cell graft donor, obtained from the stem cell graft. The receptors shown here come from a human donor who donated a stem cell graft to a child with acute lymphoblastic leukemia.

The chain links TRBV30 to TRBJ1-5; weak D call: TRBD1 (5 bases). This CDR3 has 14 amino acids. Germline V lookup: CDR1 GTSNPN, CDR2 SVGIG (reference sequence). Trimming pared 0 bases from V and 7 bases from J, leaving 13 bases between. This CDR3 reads CAWSVEGVGQPQHF. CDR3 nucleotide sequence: TGTGCCTGGAGTGTAGAAGGGGTAGGACAGCCCCAGCATTTT. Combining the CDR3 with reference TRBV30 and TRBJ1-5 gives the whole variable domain SQTIHQWPATLVQPVGSPLSLECTVEGTSNPNLYWYRQAAGRGLQLLFYSVGIGQISSEVPQNLSASRPQDRQFILSSKKLLLSDSGFYLCAWSVEGVGQPQHFGDGTRLSIL.

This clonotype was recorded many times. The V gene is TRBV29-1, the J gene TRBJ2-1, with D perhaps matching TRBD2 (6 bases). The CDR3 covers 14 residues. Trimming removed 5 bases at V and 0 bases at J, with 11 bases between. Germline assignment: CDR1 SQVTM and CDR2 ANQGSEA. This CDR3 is CSVQLGSSYNEQFF. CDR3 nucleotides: TGCAGCGTTCAACTCGGGAGCTCCTACAATGAGCAGTTCTTC.

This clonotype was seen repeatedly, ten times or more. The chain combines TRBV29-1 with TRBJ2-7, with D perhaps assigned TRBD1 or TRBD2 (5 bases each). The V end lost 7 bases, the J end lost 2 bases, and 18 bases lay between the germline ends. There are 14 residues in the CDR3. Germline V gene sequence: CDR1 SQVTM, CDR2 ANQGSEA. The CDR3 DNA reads TGCAGCGCTACCCCGGGGCGGACGACCTACGAGCAGTACTTC. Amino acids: CSATPGRTTYEQYF.

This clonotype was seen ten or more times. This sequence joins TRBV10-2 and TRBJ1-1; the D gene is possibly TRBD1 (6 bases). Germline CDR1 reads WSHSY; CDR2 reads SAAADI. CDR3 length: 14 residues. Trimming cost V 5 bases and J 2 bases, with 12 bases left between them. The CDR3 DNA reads TGCGCCAGCAGTTACAACAGGGTTAACACTGAAGCTTTCTTT. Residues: CASSYNRVNTEAFF.

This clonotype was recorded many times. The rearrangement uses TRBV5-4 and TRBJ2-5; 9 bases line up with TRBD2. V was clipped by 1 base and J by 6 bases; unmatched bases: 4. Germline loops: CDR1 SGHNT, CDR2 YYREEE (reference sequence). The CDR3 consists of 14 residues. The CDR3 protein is CASSLKREVKTQYF. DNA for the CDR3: TGTGCCAGCAGCTTGAAGCGGGAGGTGAAGACCCAGTACTTC.

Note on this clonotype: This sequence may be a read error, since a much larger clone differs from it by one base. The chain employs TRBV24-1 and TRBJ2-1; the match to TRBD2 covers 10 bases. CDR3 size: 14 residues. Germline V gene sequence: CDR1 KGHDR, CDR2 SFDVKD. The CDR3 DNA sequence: TGTGCCACCAGTGATTCAACTAGCGGGATGGAGCGGTTCTTC. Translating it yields CATSDSTSGMERFF.

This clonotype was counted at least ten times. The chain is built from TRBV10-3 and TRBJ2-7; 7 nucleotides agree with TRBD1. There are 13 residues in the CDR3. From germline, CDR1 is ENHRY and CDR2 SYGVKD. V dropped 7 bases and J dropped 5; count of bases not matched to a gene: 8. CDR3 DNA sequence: TGTGCCATCAATCCGGGGACAGACAACGAGCAGTACTTC. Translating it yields CAINPGTDNEQYF.

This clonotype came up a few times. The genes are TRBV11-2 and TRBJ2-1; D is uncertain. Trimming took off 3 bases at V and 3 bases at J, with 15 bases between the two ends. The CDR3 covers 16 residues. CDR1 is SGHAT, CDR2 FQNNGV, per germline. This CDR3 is CASSFPVAAVYNEQFF. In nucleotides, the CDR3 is TGTGCCAGCAGCTTTCCCGTAGCTGCTGTCTACAATGAGCAGTTCTTC.

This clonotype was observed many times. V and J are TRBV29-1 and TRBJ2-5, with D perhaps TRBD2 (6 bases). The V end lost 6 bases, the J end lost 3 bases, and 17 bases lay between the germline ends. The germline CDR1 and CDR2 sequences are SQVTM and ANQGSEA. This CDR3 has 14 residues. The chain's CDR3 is CSVTRDLPEETQYF. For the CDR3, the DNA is TGCAGCGTAACGCGGGACCTCCCCGAAGAGACCCAGTACTTC.

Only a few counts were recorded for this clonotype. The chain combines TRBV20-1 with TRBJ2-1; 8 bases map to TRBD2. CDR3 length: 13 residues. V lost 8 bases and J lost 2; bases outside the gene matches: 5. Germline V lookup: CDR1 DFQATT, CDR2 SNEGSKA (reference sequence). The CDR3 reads CSCSGTPYNEQFF. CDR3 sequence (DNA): TGCAGTTGTAGCGGGACCCCCTACAATGAGCAGTTCTTC.

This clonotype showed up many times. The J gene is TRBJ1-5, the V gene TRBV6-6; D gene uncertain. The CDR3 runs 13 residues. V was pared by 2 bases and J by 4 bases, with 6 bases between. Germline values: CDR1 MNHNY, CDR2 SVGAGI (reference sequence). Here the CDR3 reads CASSYRENQPQHF. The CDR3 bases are TGTGCCAGCAGTTACAGGGAGAATCAGCCCCAGCATTTT.

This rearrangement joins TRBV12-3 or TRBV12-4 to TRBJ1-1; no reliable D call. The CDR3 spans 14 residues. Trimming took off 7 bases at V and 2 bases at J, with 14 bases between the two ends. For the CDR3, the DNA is TGTGCCAGCAAATCGGCAGGTACCAACACTGAAGCTTTCTTT. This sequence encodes CASKSAGTNTEAFF.

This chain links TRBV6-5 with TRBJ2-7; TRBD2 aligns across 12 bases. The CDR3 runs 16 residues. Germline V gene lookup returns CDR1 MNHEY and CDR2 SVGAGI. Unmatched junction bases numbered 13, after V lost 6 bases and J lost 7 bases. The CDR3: CASRLGLTSGSQEQYF. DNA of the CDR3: TGTGCCAGCAGACTCGGATTGACTAGCGGGAGCCAGGAGCAGTACTTC.

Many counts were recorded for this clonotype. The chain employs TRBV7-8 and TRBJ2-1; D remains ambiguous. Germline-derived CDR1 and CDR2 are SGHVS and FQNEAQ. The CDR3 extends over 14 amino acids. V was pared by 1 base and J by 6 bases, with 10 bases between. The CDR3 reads CASSLVGQVNEQFF. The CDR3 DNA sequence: TGTGCCAGCAGCTTAGTGGGCCAAGTCAATGAGCAGTTCTTC.

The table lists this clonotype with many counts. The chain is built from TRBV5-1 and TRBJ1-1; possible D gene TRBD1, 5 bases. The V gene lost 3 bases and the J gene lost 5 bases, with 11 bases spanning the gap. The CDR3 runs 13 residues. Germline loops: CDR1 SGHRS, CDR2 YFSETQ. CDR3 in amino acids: CASSWRGGTEAFF. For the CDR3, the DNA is TGCGCCAGCAGCTGGCGGGGGGGAACTGAAGCTTTCTTT.